One and the same sample provided the 26 T cell receptor beta chains below, sequenced in a study of vaccination effects on CD4 cells after COVID-19. Antigen-specific CD4+ T cells were expanded with viral peptide pools in the ViraFEST assay before sequencing. Scientists isolated CD4+ T cells after a roughly 10-day culture period ended. These receptors' targets are unknown. The repertoire was sequenced with immunoSEQ multiplex PCR; TCRdb's copy has only in-frame clones and lacks some. The profile covers 50,000 to 65,000 clones, with 80% appearing a single time and 2.4% taken by the ten largest. The material sequenced was CD4+ T cells from PBMCs cultured with HCoV-229E spike peptides, taken before COVID-19 vaccination. Receptors were obtained from a human donor who received a COVID-19 vaccine.

The chain recombines TRBV15 with TRBJ2-3; 7 nucleotides line up with TRBD2. With V trimmed by 5 bases and J by 6 bases, 14 bases remained unmatched. In germline, CDR1 is LNHNV, CDR2 YYDKDF (reference sequence). CDR3 length: 16 residues. The DNA of the CDR3 is TGTGCCACCAGCGTCGGTGGTGGGCGGGGGTTTGATACGCAGTATTTT. Its translation is CATSVGGGRGFDTQYF.

The chain links TRBV27 to TRBJ1-1, with 8 bases matching TRBD1. Trimming at V came to 4 bases and at J to 0 bases, leaving 10 bases not matched to a gene. This CDR3 is 17 amino acids long. Looked up from germline, CDR1 is MNHEY and CDR2 is SMNVEV (reference sequence). The CDR3 loop is CASSSPLRTGLNTEAFF. In DNA, the CDR3 is TGTGCCAGCAGTTCACCCCTTCGGACAGGGTTGAACACTGAAGCTTTCTTT.

This rearrangement joins TRBV6-5 to TRBJ1-2, with 8 bases matching TRBD1. This CDR3 contains 14 residues. The V gene's germline CDR1 is MNHEY and CDR2 SVGAGI. After removal of 4 bases from V and 7 bases from J, the junction contained 8 bases not matched to a gene. The CDR3 DNA sequence: TGTGCCAGCAGTTCGGGTCAGGGGGCGCGTGGCTACACCTTC. Protein product: CASSSGQGARGYTF.

This clone showed up just a few times. The chain recombines TRBV2 with TRBJ2-7; D not resolved. The CDR3 length is 12 residues. Trimming left V 7 bases short and J 4 bases short, with 11 bases between. Germline V gene data show CDR1 as SNHLY and CDR2 as FYNNEI. The CDR3 region has the DNA TGTGCCAGCATCATCGTCGAGTACGAGCAGTACGTC. Translation: CASIIVEYEQYV.

This chain joins TRBV28 and TRBJ2-3; 7 bases map to TRBD1. Per the germline V gene, CDR1 is MDHEN and CDR2 is SYDVKM. The CDR3 consists of 13 residues. With 6 bases clipped from V and 3 bases from J, the junction kept 3 bases outside the gene matches. CDR3: CASRNRGTDTQYF. The DNA of the CDR3 is TGTGCCAGCAGAAACAGGGGTACAGATACGCAGTATTTT.

This chain links TRBV19 with TRBJ2-1; D gene ambiguous. The CDR3 runs to 13 residues. Looked up from germline, CDR1 is LNHDA and CDR2 is SQIVND (reference sequence). Trimming stripped 3 bases from V and 0 bases from J, with 3 bases between. The CDR3 nucleotides read TGTGCCAGTAGTATTAGCTCCTACAATGAGCAGTTCTTC. It codes for CASSISSYNEQFF.

J is TRBJ2-2 and V is TRBV4-2, with a tentative D call TRBD2 (6 bases). Germline assignment: CDR1 LGHNA and CDR2 YNFKEQ. The V end was cut by 3 bases, the J end by 7 bases, with 12 bases between. The CDR3 has 14 amino acids. The CDR3 sequence: CASSQILEGGELFF. CDR3 coding DNA: TGTGCCAGCAGCCAGATCCTGGAGGGCGGGGAGCTGTTTTTT.

The rearrangement joins TRBV28 to TRBJ1-2, with TRBD1 matching 8 bases. The CDR3 extends over 14 amino acids. Germline V CDR1 and CDR2: MDHEN, SYDVKM. Losses at the gene ends were 6 bases for V and 3 bases for J; bases not matched to a gene: 6. The CDR3 DNA follows: TGTGCCAGCAGACGACAGGGGTTGGACTATGGCTACACCTTC. The encoded protein is CASRRQGLDYGYTF.

The genes are TRBV7-8 and TRBJ2-1; 7 bases align to TRBD1. Germline V gene data show CDR1 as SGHVS and CDR2 as FQNEAQ. There are 14 residues in the CDR3. V dropped 5 bases and J dropped 5; count of bases not matched to a gene: 6. In DNA, the CDR3 is TGTGCCAGCAGCCCCAACAGGGGAAACAATGAGCAGTTCTTC. This encodes CASSPNRGNNEQFF.

The chain links TRBV5-1 to TRBJ2-1, with TRBD1 matching over 8 bases. V shed 0 bases, J shed 3 bases, and the junction held 11 bases outside the gene matches. Germline values: CDR1 SGHRS, CDR2 YFSETQ. The CDR3 covers 18 residues. The CDR3 loop reads CASSLGPRDRSNYNEQFF. As DNA, the CDR3 is TGCGCCAGCAGCTTGGGGCCTCGGGACAGGAGTAACTACAATGAGCAGTTCTTC.

The chain employs TRBV27 and TRBJ2-5; perhaps TRBD2 as D (5 bases). Germline V lookup: CDR1 MNHEY, CDR2 SMNVEV (reference sequence). Trimming pared 2 bases from V and 6 bases from J, leaving 19 bases between. This CDR3 spans 16 amino acids. CDR3 in amino acids: CASSLGSGFWGQTQYF. The CDR3 nucleotides read TGTGCCAGCAGTTTAGGCTCGGGGTTCTGGGGTCAGACCCAGTACTTC.

This chain connects TRBV7-2 to TRBJ2-2; D is perhaps TRBD2 (5 bases). The CDR3 is made up of 15 amino acids. Trimming pared 1 base from V and 4 bases from J, leaving 10 bases between. Germline assignment: CDR1 SGHTA and CDR2 FQGNSA. CDR3 sequence (DNA): TGTGCCAGCAGCTTAGATCTAGCCCCCACCGGGGAGCTGTTTTTT. This gives the protein CASSLDLAPTGELFF.

V usage is TRBV19 and J usage is TRBJ1-3, with D possibly matching TRBD1 (6 bases). CDR3 length equals 15 residues. CDR1 and CDR2 from the germline V gene are LNHDA and SQIVND (reference sequence). The V gene lost 5 bases and the J gene lost 0 bases, with 11 bases spanning the gap. This CDR3 is CASSVQGLSGNTIYF. The CDR3 DNA follows: TGTGCCAGTAGTGTACAGGGCCTCTCTGGAAACACCATATATTTT.

Remarks on this clone: An end of the junction does not agree with germline; a read error may underlie this. In nucleotides, the CDR3 is TGTGCCAGCGGTGAAGACCGGGACTCTGAAGCTTTCTTT. Its translation is CASGEDRDSEAFF. The V call is TRBV6-4, the J call TRBJ1-1; tentative D call: TRBD1 (5 bases). CDR1 and CDR2 from the germline V gene are MRHNA and SNTAGT. This CDR3 comprises 13 residues.

The chain carries TRBV4-1 and TRBJ1-2; D is ambiguous. Germline V gene data show CDR1 as MGHRA and CDR2 as YSYEKL. V lost 4 bases and J 0 bases, leaving 12 bases between the germline ends. This CDR3 comprises 15 residues. CDR3 loop: CASSRLEIANYGYTF. CDR3 sequence (DNA): TGCGCCAGCAGCCGGTTAGAGATAGCTAACTATGGCTACACCTTC.

This clone has only one observation. This chain uses TRBV2 with TRBJ1-4; the D is unclear. This CDR3 is built from 12 residues. V was clipped by 2 bases and J by 9 bases, with 7 bases between them. Looked up from germline, CDR1 is SNHLY and CDR2 is FYNNEI. CDR3 DNA: TGTGCCAGCAGTGAAAGGGAGAAAAAACTGTTTTTT. The encoded protein is CASSEREKKLFF.

CDR3 nucleotides: TGTGCCAGCAGTTCTCCCCCAGGCAGGATTACTGAAGCTTTCTTT. Its translation is CASSSPPGRITEAFF. The rearrangement uses TRBV27 and TRBJ1-1; no reliable D call. The CDR3 spans 15 residues. With 4 bases removed from V and 5 bases from J, the gap between germline ends came to 17 bases. Germline CDR1 MNHEY, CDR2 SMNVEV (reference sequence).

The V call is TRBV7-3, the J call TRBJ2-7; TRBD1 agrees at 7 bases. The CDR3 has 17 residues. The V gene end was trimmed by 3 bases and the J gene end by 2 bases; junction bases not matched to a gene: 13. Germline-derived CDR1 and CDR2 are SGHTA and FQGTGA. This chain's CDR3 is CASSFPKRQGLAYEQYV. The CDR3 DNA is TGTGCCAGCAGCTTTCCTAAAAGACAGGGCCTCGCCTACGAGCAGTACGTC.

This sequence joins TRBV9 and TRBJ2-3, with 12 bases aligning to TRBD2. The CDR3 covers 17 residues. Trimming took 5 bases from V and 0 from J; bases not matched to a gene: 7. Germline CDR1 SGDLS, CDR2 YYNGEE. This CDR3 reads CASSTTSGSASTDTQYF. DNA for the CDR3: TGTGCCAGCAGTACGACTAGCGGGAGTGCTAGCACAGATACGCAGTATTTT.

The chain recombines TRBV18 with TRBJ2-3, with 13 bases fitting TRBD2. This CDR3 has 17 amino acids. V shed 4 bases, J shed 8 bases, and the junction held 12 bases outside the gene matches. CDR1 and CDR2 from the germline V gene are KGHSH and LQKENI. In DNA, the CDR3 is TGTGCCAGCTCACAACTACGGACTAGCGGGGGTCACGCTACGCAGTATTTT. Amino acids: CASSQLRTSGGHATQYF.

This sequence joins TRBV9 and TRBJ2-1, with TRBD2 identical over 9 bases. Germline lookup yields CDR1 SGDLS and CDR2 YYNGEE. Losses at the gene ends were 0 bases for V and 1 base for J; bases not matched to a gene: 2. The CDR3 consists of 16 residues. The CDR3 is CASSVGGGASYNEQFF. DNA of the CDR3: TGTGCCAGCAGCGTAGGCGGGGGGGCTTCCTACAATGAGCAGTTCTTC.

This clone was observed once. The rearrangement uses TRBV3-1 (or the pseudogene TRBV3-2) and TRBJ2-5, with TRBD2 matching over 7 bases. The length of the CDR3 is 15 residues. The germline CDR1 and CDR2 sequences are LGHDT and YNNKEL (reference sequence). Germline trimming cut 4 bases from V and 0 bases from J; bases unmatched to any gene: 5. The CDR3 nucleotides read TGTGCCAGCAGCCCGGGGACTATAGACCAAGAGACCCAGTACTTC. It is translated as CASSPGTIDQETQYF.

The rearrangement uses TRBV9 and TRBJ2-2, with D unclear. In germline, CDR1 is SGDLS, CDR2 YYNGEE. Trimming shortened V by 2 bases and J by 5 bases, and 7 bases separated the two germline ends. The CDR3 is 13 residues long. For the CDR3, the DNA is TGTGCCAGCAGCGTTGGGCAGACCGGGGAGCTGTTTTTT. Amino acid sequence: CASSVGQTGELFF. The full variable domain, completed using reference TRBV9 and TRBJ2-2, is DSGVTQTPKHLITATGQRVTLRCSPRSGDLSVYWYQQSLDQGLQFLIQYYNGEERAKGNILERFSAQQFPDLHSELNLSSLELGDSALYFCASSVGQTGELFFGEGSRLTVL.

The chain employs TRBV9 and TRBJ1-3, with no clear D. The CDR3 is 15 residues long. Trimming cost V 2 bases and J 2 bases, with 11 bases left between them. Germline V gene lookup returns CDR1 SGDLS and CDR2 YYNGEE. The CDR3 protein is CASSVVSGTGNTIYF. The CDR3 DNA reads TGTGCCAGCAGCGTTGTCTCGGGAACTGGAAACACCATATATTTT.

Only a few counts were recorded for this clone. V gene TRBV2 combines with J gene TRBJ1-5; D remains unclear. The CDR3 has 15 amino acids. V was trimmed by 7 bases and J by 4 bases, leaving 17 bases between them. Germline V gene lookup returns CDR1 SNHLY and CDR2 FYNNEI. The CDR3 reads CASTKEGGANQPQHF. DNA for the CDR3: TGTGCCAGCACCAAAGAGGGAGGTGCTAATCAGCCCCAGCATTTT. The full variable domain, in which reference TRBV2 and TRBJ1-5 provide the parts outside the CDR3, is EPEVTQTPSHQVTQMGQEVILRCVPISNHLYFYWYRQILGQKVEFLVSFYNNEISEKSEIFDDQFSVERPDGSNFTLKIRSTKLEDSAMYFCASTKEGGANQPQHFGDGTRLSIL.

This clone was seen a single time. The genes are TRBV9 and TRBJ2-3, with 12 positions matching TRBD2. CDR1 and CDR2 (germline): SGDLS, YYNGEE. V lost 3 bases, J lost 0 bases, and 2 bases stayed unmatched. CDR3 length: 16 amino acids. CDR3 protein: CASSGLAGASTDTQYF. CDR3 DNA: TGTGCCAGCAGCGGACTAGCGGGGGCTAGCACAGATACGCAGTATTTT. Based on the CDR3 plus reference TRBV9 and TRBJ2-3, the full variable domain is DSGVTQTPKHLITATGQRVTLRCSPRSGDLSVYWYQQSLDQGLQFLIQYYNGEERAKGNILERFSAQQFPDLHSELNLSSLELGDSALYFCASSGLAGASTDTQYFGPGTRLTVL.